Below, one T cell receptor (beta chain) is given with its context. Its antigen remains unknown. Tagging with unique molecular identifiers was a feature of the TCR beta cDNA libraries. The T cell input of roughly 0.95 to 10 million gave about half a million cDNA molecules. TCRdb processed the PCR reads anew with MiXCR; each CDR3 protein has one entry. The table includes more than 450,000 distinct CDR3 sequences, around 31% detected once. The sample originates from a study of post-analysis software for immune sequencing data. Study context: Several disease courses (relapsing-remitting, secondary progressive and progressive-relapsing) of multiple sclerosis were included. Findings and caveats of the study: Same-batch samples co-clustered strongly by F measure. Versus controls, multiple sclerosis patients showed significantly lower diversity (normalized Chao1).

This TCR derives from a girl aged 2-17 years with multiple sclerosis. Sequencing input: blood.

This chain's CDR3 is CASSRGDRGRGYGYTF. CDR3 DNA sequence: TGTGCCAGCAGTCGTGGGGACAGGGGTAGAGGTTATGGCTACACCTTC. The rearrangement uses TRBV2 and TRBJ1-2, with TRBD1 matching 10 bases. Germline V CDR1 and CDR2: SNHLY, FYNNEI. The CDR3 spans 16 residues. V dropped 5 bases and J dropped 5; count of bases not matched to a gene: 11.